The 10 T cell receptor beta chains reported below all come from one sample, sequenced in a study of vaccination and CD4 T cells after COVID-19. The Oncomine TCR Beta short-read assay was applied to DNA of cultured CD4+ T cells. TCRdb ran MiXCR on the PCR reads and lists one entry per CDR3 protein. The data show tens of thousands of distinct CDR3 sequences, 50% seen once. Their antigen targets remain unknown. Treatment: approximately nine-day PBMC culture with coronavirus spike peptide pools or control peptides (ViraFEST assay). The specimen comprised CD4+ T cells from blood, cultured in vitro, sampled before SARS-CoV-2 vaccination. The source is a human donor who received a COVID-19 vaccine.

Here the CDR3 DNA reads TGTGCCAGCAGCACGGACCTAAACACTGAAGCTTTCTTT. Amino acid sequence: CASSTDLNTEAFF. This rearrangement joins TRBV16 to TRBJ1-1; D remains unclear. The CDR3 loop spans 13 amino acids. The germline V gene has CDR1 KGHSY and CDR2 FQNENV. V lost 5 bases to trimming and J lost 2 bases, with 9 bases between them.

The chain couples TRBV2 to TRBJ2-2, with no clear D. Trimming shortened V by 7 bases and J by 1 base, and 10 bases separated the two germline ends. Per the germline V gene, CDR1 is SNHLY and CDR2 is FYNNEI. The CDR3 extends over 14 amino acids. In nucleotides, the CDR3 is TGTGCCAGCACGGAGAGGCTGAACACCGGGGAGCTGTTTTTT. It translates to CASTERLNTGELFF.

The gene calls are TRBV28 and TRBJ1-3; a possible D gene is TRBD1 (5 bases). Looked up from germline, CDR1 is MDHEN and CDR2 is SYDVKM. V was shortened by 6 bases and J by 0 bases, with 9 bases between the two germline ends. CDR3 length: 14 amino acids. The CDR3 here is CASSRGSSGNTIYF. The CDR3 DNA sequence: TGTGCCAGCAGCCGGGGGAGCTCTGGAAACACCATATATTTT.

Here the CDR3 DNA reads TGTGCCAGCAGCCTACAGGGGGATGAGGCTTTCTTT. It specifies CASSLQGDEAFF. V is TRBV6-1 and J is TRBJ1-1; 8 bases line up with TRBD1. V trimming: 6 bases; J trimming: 11 bases; junction bases outside the gene matches: 8. CDR3 length: 12 amino acids. Germline CDR1 MNHNS, CDR2 SASEGT.

This clonotype has more than one count but fewer than ten. This chain uses TRBV29-1 with TRBJ2-2; tentatively, D is TRBD1 (8 bases). The ends were cut back, 4 bases at V and 4 bases at J, with 13 bases in the middle. CDR3 length equals 14 residues. CDR1 and CDR2 (germline): SQVTM, ANQGSEA. The CDR3 nucleotides read TGCAGCGTTGGTACAGGGGGGGGCACCGGGGAGCTGTTTTTT. Amino acid sequence: CSVGTGGGTGELFF.

The chain combines TRBV24-1 with TRBJ1-1; 9 bases match TRBD1. In germline, CDR1 is KGHDR, CDR2 SFDVKD. The CDR3 loop spans 15 amino acids. The trim removed 5 bases at V and 6 bases at J, leaving 9 bases unmatched. CDR3 nucleotides: TGTGCCACCAGTGCCGGGACAGGGATCGATCCTGAAGCTTTCTTT. This gives the protein CATSAGTGIDPEAFF.

The V gene is TRBV18, the J gene TRBJ2-6; D possibly uses TRBD1 or TRBD2 (5 bases each). The germline gives CDR1 KGHSH, CDR2 LQKENI. Trimming took off 6 bases at V and 0 bases at J, with 15 bases between the two ends. This CDR3 has 17 residues. CDR3 DNA: TGTGCCAGCTCCCGGGACGTCGACATCTCTGGGGCCAACGTCCTGACTTTC. Amino acid sequence: CASSRDVDISGANVLTF. Full variable domain (remainder filled in from reference TRBV18 and TRBJ2-6): NAGVMQNPRHLVRRRGQEARLRCSPMKGHSHVYWYRQLPEEGLKFMVYLQKENIIDESGMPKERFSAEFPKEGPSILRIQQVVRGDSAAYFCASSRDVDISGANVLTFGAGSRLTVL.

The rearrangement uses TRBV7-2 and TRBJ2-7; 8 bases line up with TRBD2. The V gene end was trimmed by 2 bases and the J gene end by 3 bases; junction bases not matched to a gene: 3. CDR1 is SGHTA and CDR2 is FQGNSA in the germline V gene. The length of the CDR3 is 14 residues. The CDR3 sequence: CASSLNRGGYEQYF. The CDR3, as DNA: TGTGCCAGCAGCTTAAACCGGGGGGGCTACGAGCAGTACTTC.

This clonotype was picked up one time. The rearrangement uses TRBV20-1 and TRBJ1-5; D perhaps matches TRBD1 (6 bases). V was shortened by 2 bases and J by 6 bases, with 14 bases between the two germline ends. Germline V gives CDR1 DFQATT, CDR2 SNEGSKA (reference sequence). The CDR3 is 14 amino acids. The CDR3 coding sequence is TGCAGTGCTAGACGGGCCCAGGGGTGTCAGCCCCAGCATTTT. Protein: CSARRAQGCQPQHF.

This clonotype appeared a few times. The gene calls are TRBV12-3 or TRBV12-4 and TRBJ1-2; 8 nucleotides align to TRBD1. The CDR3 consists of 14 residues. J gave up 5 bases and V 4 bases, and 6 bases lay outside the gene matches. The CDR3 reads CASSWTGRGYGYTF. In DNA, the CDR3 is TGTGCCAGCAGTTGGACAGGGCGGGGATATGGCTACACCTTC.